Below, 4 T cell receptor beta chains from the same sample are listed, as sequenced in a study of blood T cell repertoires in COVID-19. TCRdb's copy holds only in-frame clones and misses some; the assay was immunoSEQ multiplex PCR. Of 98,000 or so clones in the sample, about 86% were seen once. The sequenced sample was peripheral blood. Receptors were obtained from a woman aged 55-75 years in a cohort sampled during active or convalescent COVID-19.

The chain recombines TRBV5-6 with TRBJ2-6; 7 bases fit TRBD1. Germline V gene sequence: CDR1 SGHDT, CDR2 YYEEEE. The CDR3 has 17 residues. The junction had 6 bases not matched to a gene; V was cut back by 2 bases and J by 1 base. The CDR3: CASSFEGARSGANVLTF. The CDR3 coding sequence is TGTGCCAGCAGCTTCGAGGGGGCGCGATCTGGGGCCAACGTCCTGACTTTC.

The chain joins TRBV19 to TRBJ2-7; the D gene is possibly TRBD1 (5 bases). Per germline, CDR1 LNHDA and CDR2 SQIVND (reference sequence). The ends were cut back, 6 bases at V and 4 bases at J, with 19 bases in the middle. CDR3 length: 15 residues. In DNA, the CDR3 is TGTGCCAGTAGCGCAGTCAGGCAGGGTCGGTACGAGCAGTACTTC. This sequence encodes CASSAVRQGRYEQYF.

The CDR3 nucleotides are TGTGCCAGCAGCCAACTGGGGGGAACTAATGAAAAACTGTTTTTT. Protein product: CASSQLGGTNEKLFF. The J gene is TRBJ1-4, the V gene TRBV7-9; TRBD1 is a possible D gene (5 bases). V gave up 5 bases and J gave up 1 base, with 11 bases separating them. The CDR3 is 15 amino acids. The germline V gene has CDR1 SEHNR and CDR2 FQNEAQ (reference sequence). The entire variable domain, with the rest obtained from reference TRBV7-9 and TRBJ1-4, is as follows: DTGVSQNPRHKITKRGQNVTFRCDPISEHNRLYWYRQTLGQGPEFLTYFQNEAQLEKSRLLSDRFSAERPKGSFSTLEIQRTEQGDSAMYLCASSQLGGTNEKLFFGSGTQLSVL.

This rearrangement joins TRBV19 to TRBJ2-7, with a possible D match to TRBD1 (6 bases). Trimming removed 3 bases from V and 5 bases from J, with 14 bases in between. Germline V gives CDR1 LNHDA, CDR2 SQIVND (reference sequence). The CDR3 runs to 14 residues. CDR3 nucleotides: TGTGCCAGTAGTATCAGGGGCCCTCGGGACGAGCAGTACTTC. As protein: CASSIRGPRDEQYF. Together with reference TRBV19 and TRBJ2-7, the CDR3 gives the full variable domain: DGGITQSPKYLFRKEGQNVTLSCEQNLNHDAMYWYRQDPGQGLRLIYYSQIVNDFQKGDIAEGYSVSREKKESFPLTVTSAQKNPTAFYLCASSIRGPRDEQYFGPGTRLTVT.